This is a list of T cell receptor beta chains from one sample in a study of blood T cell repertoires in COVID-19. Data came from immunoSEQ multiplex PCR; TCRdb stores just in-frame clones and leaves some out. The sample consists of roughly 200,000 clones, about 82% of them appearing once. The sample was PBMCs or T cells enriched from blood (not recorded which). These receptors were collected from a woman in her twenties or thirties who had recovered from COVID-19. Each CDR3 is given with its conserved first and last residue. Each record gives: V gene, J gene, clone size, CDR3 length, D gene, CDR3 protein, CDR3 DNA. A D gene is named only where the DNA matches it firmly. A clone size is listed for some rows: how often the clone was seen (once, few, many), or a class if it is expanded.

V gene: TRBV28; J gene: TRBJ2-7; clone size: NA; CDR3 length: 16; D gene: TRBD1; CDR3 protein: CASSFYRQGTAYEQYF; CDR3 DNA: TGTGCCAGCAGTTTTTACCGGCAAGGGACAGCCTACGAGCAGTACTTC
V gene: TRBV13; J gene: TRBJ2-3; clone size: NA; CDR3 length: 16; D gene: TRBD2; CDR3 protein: CASSLRLAGDTDTQYF; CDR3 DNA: TGTGCCAGCAGCTTAAGACTAGCGGGAGACACAGATACGCAGTATTTT
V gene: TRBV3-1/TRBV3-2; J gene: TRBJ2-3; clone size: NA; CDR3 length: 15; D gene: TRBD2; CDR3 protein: CASSQGGLVSDTQYF; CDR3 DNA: TGTGCCAGCAGCCAAGGGGGACTAGTGTCAGATACGCAGTATTTT
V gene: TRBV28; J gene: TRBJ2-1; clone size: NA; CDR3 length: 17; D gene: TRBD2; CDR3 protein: CASKSISGSRSYNEQFF; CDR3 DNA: TGTGCCAGCAAATCGATTAGCGGGAGTCGGTCCTACAATGAGCAGTTCTTC
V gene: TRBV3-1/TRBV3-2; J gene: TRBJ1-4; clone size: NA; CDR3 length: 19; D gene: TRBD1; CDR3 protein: CASSQPGGAQGAPREKLFF; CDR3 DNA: TGTGCCAGCAGCCAACCTGGGGGGGCGCAGGGGGCGCCCCGTGAAAAACTGTTTTTT
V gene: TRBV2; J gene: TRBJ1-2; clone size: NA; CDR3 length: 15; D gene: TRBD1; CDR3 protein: CATTRDRGGFYGYTF; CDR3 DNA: TGTGCCACCACGCGGGACAGGGGTGGATTCTATGGCTACACCTTC
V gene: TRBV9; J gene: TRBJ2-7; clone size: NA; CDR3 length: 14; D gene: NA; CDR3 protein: CASSGTPHSYEQYF; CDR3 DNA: TGTGCCAGCAGCGGGACACCTCACTCCTACGAGCAGTACTTC
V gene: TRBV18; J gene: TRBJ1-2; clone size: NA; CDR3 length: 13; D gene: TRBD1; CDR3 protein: CASSPEQGVGYTF; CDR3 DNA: TGTGCCAGCTCACCGGAACAGGGGGTAGGCTACACCTTC
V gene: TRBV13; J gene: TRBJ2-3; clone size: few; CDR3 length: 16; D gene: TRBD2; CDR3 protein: CASSLGALAGTDTQYF; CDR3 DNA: TGTGCCAGCTCCCTTGGTGCACTAGCGGGAACGGATACGCAGTATTTT
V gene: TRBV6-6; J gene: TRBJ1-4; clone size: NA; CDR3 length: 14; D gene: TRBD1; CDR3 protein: CASKLGTGREKLFF; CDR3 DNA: TGTGCCAGCAAACTGGGGACAGGGCGGGAAAAACTGTTTTTT
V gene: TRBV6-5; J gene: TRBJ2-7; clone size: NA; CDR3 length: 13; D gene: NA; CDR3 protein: CASSYQGTYEQYF; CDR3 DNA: TGTGCCAGCAGTTATCAGGGAACATACGAGCAGTACTTC
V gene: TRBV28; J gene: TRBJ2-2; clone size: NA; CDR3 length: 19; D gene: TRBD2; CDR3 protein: CASSFSSGLAGGPAGELFF; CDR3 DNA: TGTGCCAGCAGTTTCTCTTCGGGACTAGCGGGAGGGCCTGCCGGGGAGCTGTTTTTT
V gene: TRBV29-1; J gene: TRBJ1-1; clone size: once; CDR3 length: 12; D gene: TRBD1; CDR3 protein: CSGYRGNTEAFF; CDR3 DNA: TGCAGCGGCTACAGGGGAAACACTGAAGCTTTCTTT
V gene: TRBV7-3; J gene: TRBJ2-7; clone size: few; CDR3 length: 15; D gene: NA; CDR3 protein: CASSLLPGQDYEQYF; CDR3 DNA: TGTGCCAGCAGCTTATTACCGGGACAAGACTACGAGCAGTACTTC
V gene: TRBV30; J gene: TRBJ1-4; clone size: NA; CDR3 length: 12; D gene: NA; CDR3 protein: CAWNFGLEKLFF; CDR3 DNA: TGTGCCTGGAATTTTGGGCTAGAAAAACTGTTTTTT
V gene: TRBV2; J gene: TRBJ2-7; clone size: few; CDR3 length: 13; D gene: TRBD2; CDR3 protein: CASVTSGRDEQYF; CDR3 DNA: TGTGCCAGTGTAACTAGCGGGAGAGACGAGCAGTACTTC
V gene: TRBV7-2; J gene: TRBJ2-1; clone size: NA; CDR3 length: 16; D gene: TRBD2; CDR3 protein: CASSRQAGVFYNEQFF; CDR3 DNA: TGTGCCAGCAGTCGCCAAGCGGGAGTCTTCTACAATGAGCAGTTCTTC
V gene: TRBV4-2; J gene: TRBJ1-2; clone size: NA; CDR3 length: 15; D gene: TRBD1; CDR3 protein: CASSGEGDSGYGYTF; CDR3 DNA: TGTGCCAGCAGCGGAGAGGGGGACAGCGGCTATGGCTACACCTTC
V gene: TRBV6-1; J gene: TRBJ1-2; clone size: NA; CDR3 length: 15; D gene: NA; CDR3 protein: CASSETSGANYGYTF; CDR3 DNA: TGTGCCAGCAGTGAAACGAGCGGAGCTAACTATGGCTACACCTTC
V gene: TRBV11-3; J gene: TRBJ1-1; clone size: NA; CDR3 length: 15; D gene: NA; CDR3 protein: CASSLGGAANTEAFF; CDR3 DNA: TGTGCCAGCAGCTTAGGTGGGGCAGCTAACACTGAAGCTTTCTTT
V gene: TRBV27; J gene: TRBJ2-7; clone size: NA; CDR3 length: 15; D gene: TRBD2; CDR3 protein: CASSPAGGGSYEQYF; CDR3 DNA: TGTGCCAGCAGTCCTGCGGGAGGGGGCTCCTACGAGCAGTACTTC
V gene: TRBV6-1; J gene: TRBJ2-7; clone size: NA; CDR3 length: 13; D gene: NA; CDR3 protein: CASSETSRYEQYF; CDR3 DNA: TGTGCCAGCAGTGAAACTAGCAGGTACGAGCAGTACTTC
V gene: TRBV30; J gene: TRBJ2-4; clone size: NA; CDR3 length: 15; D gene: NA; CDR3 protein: CAYEKAQGAKNIQYF; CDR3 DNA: TGTGCCTACGAAAAAGCACAGGGAGCCAAAAACATTCAGTACTTC
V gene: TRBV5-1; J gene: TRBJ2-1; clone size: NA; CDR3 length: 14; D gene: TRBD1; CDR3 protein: CASSLRGPGNEQFF; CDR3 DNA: TGCGCCAGCAGCTTGAGGGGGCCGGGTAATGAGCAGTTCTTC
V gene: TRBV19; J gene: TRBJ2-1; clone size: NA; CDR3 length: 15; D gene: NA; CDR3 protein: CASSSRTAGGQGQFF; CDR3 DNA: TGTGCCAGTAGCTCCCGGACGGCGGGCGGGCAAGGGCAGTTCTTC
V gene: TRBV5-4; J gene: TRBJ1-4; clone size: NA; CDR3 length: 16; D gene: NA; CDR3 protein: CASSQNPGATNEKLFF; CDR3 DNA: TGTGCCAGCAGCCAAAATCCAGGGGCAACTAATGAAAAACTGTTTTTT
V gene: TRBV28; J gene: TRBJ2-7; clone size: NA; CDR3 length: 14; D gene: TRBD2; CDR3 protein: CASRPGTSLYEQYF; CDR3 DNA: TGTGCCAGCAGACCCGGGACTAGCTTGTACGAGCAGTACTTC
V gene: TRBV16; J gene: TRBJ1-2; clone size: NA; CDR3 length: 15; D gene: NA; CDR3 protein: CASSPIQGSNYGYTF; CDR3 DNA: TGTGCCAGCAGCCCAATACAGGGCTCCAACTATGGCTACACCTTC
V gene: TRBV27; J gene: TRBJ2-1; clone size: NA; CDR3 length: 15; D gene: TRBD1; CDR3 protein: CASSSPGTGEKEQFF; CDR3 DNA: TGTGCCAGCAGTTCCCCTGGGACAGGGGAAAAGGAGCAGTTCTTC
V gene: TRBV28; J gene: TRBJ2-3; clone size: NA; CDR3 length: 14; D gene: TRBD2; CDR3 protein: CASRGTRGTDTQYF; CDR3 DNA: TGTGCCAGCAGGGGCACGCGGGGGACAGATACGCAGTATTTT
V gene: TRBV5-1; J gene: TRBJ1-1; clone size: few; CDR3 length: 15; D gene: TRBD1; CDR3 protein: CASSAFDRGSTEAFF; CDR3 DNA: TGCGCCAGCAGCGCCTTCGACAGGGGGAGCACTGAAGCTTTCTTT
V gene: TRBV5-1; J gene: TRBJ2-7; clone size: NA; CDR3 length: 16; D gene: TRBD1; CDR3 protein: CASSEEWTGGPYEQYF; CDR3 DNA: TGCGCCAGCAGCGAAGAGTGGACAGGGGGCCCCTACGAGCAGTACTTC
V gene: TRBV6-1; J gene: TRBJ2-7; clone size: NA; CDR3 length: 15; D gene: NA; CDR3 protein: CASSESRDFQYEQYF; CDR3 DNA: TGTGCCAGCAGTGAGAGCCGGGACTTCCAGTACGAGCAGTACTTC
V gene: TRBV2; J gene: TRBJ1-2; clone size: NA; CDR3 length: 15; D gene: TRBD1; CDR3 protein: CASRKGQGSNYGYTF; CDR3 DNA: TGTGCCAGCAGAAAGGGACAGGGGTCTAACTATGGCTACACCTTC
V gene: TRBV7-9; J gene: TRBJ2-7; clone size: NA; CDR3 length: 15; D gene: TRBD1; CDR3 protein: CASSLAGTGPYEQYF; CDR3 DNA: TGTGCCAGCAGCTTAGCGGGGACAGGGCCCTACGAGCAGTACTTC
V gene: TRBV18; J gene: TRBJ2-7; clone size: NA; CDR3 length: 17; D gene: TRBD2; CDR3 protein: CASSPIRGRGRDYEQYF; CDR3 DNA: TGTGCCAGCTCACCTATCCGGGGCCGAGGGAGGGACTACGAGCAGTACTTC
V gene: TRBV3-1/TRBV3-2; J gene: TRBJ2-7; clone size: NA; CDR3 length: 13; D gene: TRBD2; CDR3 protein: CASSQAGGPVQYF; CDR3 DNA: TGTGCCAGCAGCCAAGCGGGAGGGCCGGTGCAGTACTTC
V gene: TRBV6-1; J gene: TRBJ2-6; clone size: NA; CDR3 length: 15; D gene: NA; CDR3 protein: CASSDLVGGANVLTF; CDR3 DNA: TGTGCCAGCAGTGATTTGGTGGGCGGGGCCAACGTCCTGACTTTC
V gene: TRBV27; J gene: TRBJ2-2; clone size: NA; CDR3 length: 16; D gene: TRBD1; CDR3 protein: CASSFPGQGYTGELFF; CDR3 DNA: TGTGCCAGCAGTTTCCCTGGACAGGGGTACACCGGGGAGCTGTTTTTT
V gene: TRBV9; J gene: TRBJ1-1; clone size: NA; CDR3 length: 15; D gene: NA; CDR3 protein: CASSVGGGQNTEAFF; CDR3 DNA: TGTGCCAGCAGCGTCGGGGGTGGACAGAACACTGAAGCTTTCTTT
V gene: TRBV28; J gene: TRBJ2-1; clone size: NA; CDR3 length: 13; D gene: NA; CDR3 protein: CASSTRVVGEQFF; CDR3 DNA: TGTGCCAGCAGCACCAGGGTCGTGGGCGAGCAGTTCTTC
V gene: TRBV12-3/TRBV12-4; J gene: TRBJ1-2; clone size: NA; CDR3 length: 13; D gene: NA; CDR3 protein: CASSPPWRIGYTF; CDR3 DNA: TGTGCCAGCAGCCCCCCGTGGAGAATTGGTTACACCTTC
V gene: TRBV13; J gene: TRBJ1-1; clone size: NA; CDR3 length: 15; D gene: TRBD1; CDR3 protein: CASSSGQLTNTEAFF; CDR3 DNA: TGTGCCAGCAGCTCGGGACAGCTGACGAACACTGAAGCTTTCTTT
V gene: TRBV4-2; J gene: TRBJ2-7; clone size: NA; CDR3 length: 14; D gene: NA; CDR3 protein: CASSQDITTYEQYF; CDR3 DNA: TGTGCCAGCAGCCAAGATATAACCACTTACGAGCAGTACTTC
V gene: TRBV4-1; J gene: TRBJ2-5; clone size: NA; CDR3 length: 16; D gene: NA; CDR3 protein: CASSQVTPGSQETQYF; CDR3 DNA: TGCGCCAGCAGCCAAGTGACCCCGGGAAGCCAAGAGACCCAGTACTTC
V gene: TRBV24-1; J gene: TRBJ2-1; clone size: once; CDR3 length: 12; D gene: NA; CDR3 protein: CATSEQYNEQFF; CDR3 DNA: TGTGCCACCAGTGAACAGTACAATGAGCAGTTCTTC
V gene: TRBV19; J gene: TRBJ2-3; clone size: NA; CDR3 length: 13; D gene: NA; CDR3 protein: CASTTRAADTQYF; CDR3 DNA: TGTGCCAGTACGACGAGGGCAGCAGATACGCAGTATTTT
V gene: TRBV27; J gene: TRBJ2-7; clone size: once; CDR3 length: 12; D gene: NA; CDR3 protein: CASLGGDYEQYF; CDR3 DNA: TGTGCCAGCCTAGGGGGTGACTACGAGCAGTACTTC
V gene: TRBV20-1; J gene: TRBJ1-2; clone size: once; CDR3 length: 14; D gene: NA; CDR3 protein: CSASRGLGARGYTF; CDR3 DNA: TGCAGTGCTAGTAGGGGGTTGGGGGCTCGTGGCTACACCTTC
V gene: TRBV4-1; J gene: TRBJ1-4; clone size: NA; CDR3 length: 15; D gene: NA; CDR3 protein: CASSQPGTTNEKLFF; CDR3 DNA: TGCGCCAGCAGCCAGCCGGGAACAACTAATGAAAAACTGTTTTTT